This section outlines one T cell receptor beta chain sequence together with its context. Profiled with immunoSEQ multiplex PCR; TCRdb holds only in-frame clones, not every one. The profile shows about 12,000 clones, 70% to 90% of them singletons. The sample comes from a study of immune evolution from preneoplasia to lung adenocarcinoma. Two lung cancer pathologists independently confirmed each histologic diagnosis. The origin of this receptor is a person aged 50-75 years with lung adenocarcinoma. Sequenced sample: FFPE tissue from an adenomatous hyperplasia lung lesion. The subset denotes: atypical adenomatous hyperplasia (AAH), lung preneoplasia.

This CDR3 reads CASSPRGSGRVNEQYF. The CDR3 DNA reads TGTGCCAGCTCACCCCGGGGTAGCGGGAGAGTCAACGAGCAGTACTTC. The V and J genes are TRBV18 and TRBJ2-7; 9 bases agree with TRBD2. J gave up 5 bases and V 3 bases, and 11 bases lay outside the gene matches. There are 16 residues in the CDR3. The V gene's germline CDR1 is KGHSH and CDR2 LQKENI.